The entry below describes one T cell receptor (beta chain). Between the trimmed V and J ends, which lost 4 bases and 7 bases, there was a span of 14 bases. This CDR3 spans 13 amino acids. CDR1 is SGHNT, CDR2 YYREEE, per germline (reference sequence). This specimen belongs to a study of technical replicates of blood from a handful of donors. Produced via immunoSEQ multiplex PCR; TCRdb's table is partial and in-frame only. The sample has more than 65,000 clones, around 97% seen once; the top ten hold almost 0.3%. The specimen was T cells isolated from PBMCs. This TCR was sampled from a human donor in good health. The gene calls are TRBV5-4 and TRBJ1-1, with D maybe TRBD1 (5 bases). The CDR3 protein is CASSPRQGGEAFF. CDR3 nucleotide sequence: TGTGCCAGCAGCCCCAGGCAGGGTGGTGAAGCTTTCTTT.